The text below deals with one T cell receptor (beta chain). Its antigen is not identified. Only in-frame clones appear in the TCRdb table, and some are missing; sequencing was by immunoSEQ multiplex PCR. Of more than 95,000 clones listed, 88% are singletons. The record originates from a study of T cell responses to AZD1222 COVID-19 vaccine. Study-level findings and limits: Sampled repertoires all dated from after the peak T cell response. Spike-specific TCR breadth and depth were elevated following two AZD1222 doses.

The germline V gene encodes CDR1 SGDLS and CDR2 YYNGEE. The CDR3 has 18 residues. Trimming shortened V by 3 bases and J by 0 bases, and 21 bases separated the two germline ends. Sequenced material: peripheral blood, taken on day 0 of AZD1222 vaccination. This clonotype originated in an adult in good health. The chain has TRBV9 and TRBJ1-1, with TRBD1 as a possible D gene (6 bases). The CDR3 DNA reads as TGTGCCAGCAGCGGTAGTAGTCTGGGGGCGGGCATGAACACTGAAGCTTTCTTT. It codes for CASSGSSLGAGMNTEAFF.